This T cell receptor (beta chain) was identified during a study of shared T cell receptors in the human thymus. Using immunoSEQ multiplex PCR, the repertoire was profiled, and TCRdb retains in-frame clones only, with some absent. The table shows over 450,000 clones, with approximately 80% occurring only once. V lost 5 bases and J 0 bases, leaving 11 bases between the germline ends. The CDR3 length is 14 residues. CDR1 is SGHAT and CDR2 is FQDESV in the germline V gene (reference sequence). The data also belong to a second study, concerning human thymus T cells. That source adds: Corrective cardiac operations yielded the resected thymus tissue. Related research described strongly overlapping thymic repertoires in unrelated people.

Sequencing was performed on thymocytes. The TCR sequence derives from a boy under three years old with a congenital heart defect. The V and J genes are TRBV11-1 and TRBJ2-7, with a possible D match to TRBD2 (6 bases). In nucleotides, the CDR3 is TGTGCCAGCAGCCGCGCGGGGCCCTCCTACGAGCAGTACTTC. It is translated as CASSRAGPSYEQYF.